This is a list of T cell receptor beta chains from one sample in a study of blood T cell repertoires in COVID-19. TCRdb's copy holds only in-frame clones and misses some; the assay was immunoSEQ multiplex PCR. This sample yields fewer than 120,000 clones, of which around 76% are seen a single time; 3% to 4% belongs to the top ten. Sequenced input: peripheral blood. These receptors were obtained from an elderly woman with acute or convalescent COVID-19. The CDR3 runs from the conserved cysteine through the conserved F or W. D genes are given only for firm matches. Size values are once, few and many counts, or a class for expanded clones, and some rows have none.

-	TRBV19	TRBJ2-5	-	TGTGCCAGTAGTATTGGAGGGACCCGAGTGTTGTCCCAGTACTTC	CASSIGGTRVLSQYF
-	TRBV19	TRBJ1-5	-	TGTGCCAGTAGTATAGATCTACAGGGCCAGCCCCAGCATTTT	CASSIDLQGQPQHF
-	TRBV5-6	TRBJ1-2	once	TGTGCCAGCAGCCAAACAGGGTACTATGGCTACACCTTC	CASSQTGYYGYTF
TRBD2	TRBV19	TRBJ2-3	-	TGTGCCAGTAGTATGGGACTAGCGGAGATCACAGATACGCAGTATTTT	CASSMGLAEITDTQYF
TRBD1	TRBV4-1	TRBJ1-2	few	TGCGCCAGCAGTATTGGGACAGGGGGTGGAGGAAACTATGGCTACACCTTC	CASSIGTGGGGNYGYTF
-	TRBV28	TRBJ1-2	-	TGTGCCAGCAGGGTCAGGGCGGGGGGCTACACCTTC	CASRVRAGGYTF
-	TRBV6-6	TRBJ1-2	-	TGTGCCAGCAGTTACTCCGACGACAGGTCCGACTATGGCTACACCTTC	CASSYSDDRSDYGYTF
-	TRBV6-2/TRBV6-3	TRBJ1-3	many	TGTGCCAGCAGCTGGACAATCGGAAACACCATATATTTT	CASSWTIGNTIYF
-	TRBV2	TRBJ2-2	once	TGTGCCAGCAGTGACCTACCGGGTCTTAACACCGGGGAGCTGTTTTTT	CASSDLPGLNTGELFF
-	TRBV24-1	TRBJ1-1	few	TGTGCCACCAGGGGCAGGGCTGGCACTGAAGCTTTCTTT	CATRGRAGTEAFF
-	TRBV18	TRBJ1-3	-	TGTGCCAGCTCACCGACAGGCTATGGAAACACCATATATTTT	CASSPTGYGNTIYF
-	TRBV29-1	TRBJ2-1	many	TGCAGCGTTTGCCGGGACACCGACGCGCAGTTCTTC	CSVCRDTDAQFF
TRBD1	TRBV3-1/TRBV3-2	TRBJ1-2	-	TGTGCCAGCTCTCCTACAGGGGTCTATGGCTACACCTTC	CASSPTGVYGYTF
TRBD2	TRBV2	TRBJ2-3	-	TGTGCCAGCAGGGAACCGGGACTAGCGGGAGATACGCAGTATTTT	CASREPGLAGDTQYF